The rows below give T cell receptor beta chains drawn from one sample of a study of cytomegalovirus exposure and HLA in healthy donors. Using immunoSEQ multiplex PCR, the repertoire was profiled, and TCRdb retains in-frame clones only, with some absent. Seen here are 150,000 to 180,000 clones, about 82% observed once, and the top ten hold 2.1%. The sequencing input was PBMCs. The receptors derive from a human donor in good health. CDR3s include the opening cysteine and the closing phenylalanine or tryptophan. Clone sizes are given selectively: once, few, many, or a class where the clone is expanded.

>TRBV6-1|TRBJ2-1|NA
CANQTSGSRNEQFF
>TRBV4-1|TRBJ2-1|NA
CASSQGWERINNEQFF
>TRBV29-1|TRBJ2-1|few
CSVHGITGDFPEQFF
>TRBV19|TRBJ2-3|NA
CASADRGGLTDTQYF
>TRBV10-3|TRBJ1-2|NA
CAISGTFGSGYTF
>TRBV21-1|TRBJ1-2|NA
CASSKESAGAMNGYTF
>TRBV2|TRBJ2-5|NA
CASSPLTGGGETQYF
>TRBV6-5|TRBJ2-1|NA
CASRRDRGPNEQFF
>TRBV11-2|TRBJ2-2|once
CASTNTGFSGELFF
>TRBV7-2|TRBJ2-7|NA
CASSLVADGREQYF
>TRBV27|TRBJ2-7|NA
CASSRTSGPYEQYF
>TRBV27|TRBJ1-3|NA
CASRSIQGSGNTIYF
>TRBV29-1|TRBJ1-5|few
CSASTGSNQPQHF
>TRBV5-4|TRBJ1-1|NA
CASSLALGQTEAFF
>TRBV9|TRBJ1-1|NA
CASSVLGAVVTEAFF
>TRBV19|TRBJ2-7|NA
CASSTPGEPYEQYF
>TRBV11-2|TRBJ2-7|NA
CASRTGLGLREQYF
>TRBV18|TRBJ1-4|NA
CASSPRGGKDEKLFF
>TRBV7-2|TRBJ2-7|NA
CASSLQGGTSYEQYF
>TRBV2|TRBJ1-2|NA
CASSPQGPYYGYTF
>TRBV9|TRBJ2-2|NA
CASSPTSAANTGELFF
>TRBV28|TRBJ1-5|NA
CASRSHRGVVDQPQHF
>TRBV25-1|TRBJ2-3|NA
CASSPRSGGIVQYF
>TRBV7-9|TRBJ1-1|NA
CASSLIQGTEAFF
>TRBV7-3|TRBJ2-2|NA
CASSPSGRNTGELFF
>TRBV7-9|TRBJ1-4|NA
CASGNRGEKLFF
>TRBV27|TRBJ2-7|NA
CASSPGWRSSYEQYF
>TRBV12-5|TRBJ1-5|NA
CASGLDRDTLYSNQPQHF
>TRBV10-1|TRBJ2-5|few
CASSESAGGETQYF
>TRBV11-2|TRBJ2-7|NA
CATGGGTYEQYF
>TRBV9|TRBJ1-1|NA
CASSVGSGLESEAFF
>TRBV6-5|TRBJ2-1|NA
CASREQANSYNEQFF
>TRBV7-6|TRBJ2-1|NA
CASSFRQYNEQFF
>TRBV7-9|TRBJ2-2|NA
CASSATGTPRPGELFF
>TRBV19|TRBJ2-1|NA
CASLAGPYNEQFF
>TRBV27|TRBJ2-2|NA
CASSFWQTNTGELFF
>TRBV12-2|TRBJ2-6|NA
CASRPLDTLNVLTF
>TRBV10-3|TRBJ1-2|NA
CAISKNSGQGRPTGYTF
>TRBV11-2|TRBJ2-7|NA
CASRQNVYEQYF
>TRBV30|TRBJ1-2|NA
CAWGTEGYGYTF
>TRBV14|TRBJ2-7|NA
CASSQARPHGVYEQYF